This TCR beta chain was captured by sequencing in a study of OX40 agonist ivuxolimab in advanced cancers. Study information: At doses from 0.01 to 10 mg/kg, patients were given intravenous ivuxolimab every 2 weeks.

The CDR3 runs 16 residues. J lost 4 bases, V lost 5 bases, and 8 bases had no gene match. Germline loops: CDR1 PRHDT, CDR2 FYEKMQ (reference sequence). Only in-frame clones appear in the TCRdb table, and some are missing; sequencing was by immunoSEQ multiplex PCR. The repertoire holds over 40,000 clones, with approximately 88% as singletons. The sequence was collected from an adult with an advanced solid tumor such as melanoma, head and neck, liver or kidney cancer. V is TRBV13 and J is TRBJ2-1; 10 bases match TRBD2. The material was CD4+ or CD8+ T cells sorted from blood, obtained in a trial of the OX40 agonist ivuxolimab. The CDR3 DNA reads TGTGCCAGCAGCATGACCGGACTAGCGGTTTACAATGAGCAGTTCTTC. This sequence encodes CASSMTGLAVYNEQFF.